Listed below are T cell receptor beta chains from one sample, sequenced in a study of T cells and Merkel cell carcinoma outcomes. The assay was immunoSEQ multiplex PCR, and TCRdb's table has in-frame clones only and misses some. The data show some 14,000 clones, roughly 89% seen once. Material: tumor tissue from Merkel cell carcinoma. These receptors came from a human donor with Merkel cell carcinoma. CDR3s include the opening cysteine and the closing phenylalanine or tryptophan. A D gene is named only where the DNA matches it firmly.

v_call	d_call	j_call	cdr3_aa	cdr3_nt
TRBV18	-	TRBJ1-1	CASSPGTSEAFF	TGTGCCAGCTCCCCCGGGACTTCTGAAGCTTTCTTT
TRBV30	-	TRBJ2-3	CAWSVGRAYTDTQYF	TGTGCCTGGAGTGTAGGCAGGGCTTACACAGATACGCAGTATTTT
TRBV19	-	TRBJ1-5	CASSLAGRDQPQHF	TGTGCCAGTAGTCTTGCAGGAAGGGATCAGCCCCAGCATTTT
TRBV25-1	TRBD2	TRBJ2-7	CASSETGGAYEQYF	TGTGCCAGCAGTGAAACGGGAGGCGCCTACGAGCAGTACTTC
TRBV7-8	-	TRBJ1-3	CASSSEGAPNTIYF	TGTGCCAGCAGCTCAGAAGGGGCGCCGAACACCATATATTTT
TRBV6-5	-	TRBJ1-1	CASSPTHRAEAFF	TGTGCCAGCAGTCCAACCCACAGGGCTGAAGCTTTCTTT
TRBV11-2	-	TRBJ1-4	CASSQGRATLFF	TGTGCCAGCAGCCAAGGGAGGGCTACACTGTTTTTT
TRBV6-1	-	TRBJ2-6	CASSERYSGANVLTF	TGTGCCAGCAGTGAAAGGTACTCTGGGGCCAACGTCCTGACTTTC
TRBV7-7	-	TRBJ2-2	CASSSRNTGELFF	TGTGCCAGCAGCTCTCGAAACACCGGGGAGCTGTTTTTT
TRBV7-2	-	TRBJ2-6	CASSPPGANVLTF	TGTGCCAGCAGCCCCCCCGGGGCCAACGTCCTGACTTTC